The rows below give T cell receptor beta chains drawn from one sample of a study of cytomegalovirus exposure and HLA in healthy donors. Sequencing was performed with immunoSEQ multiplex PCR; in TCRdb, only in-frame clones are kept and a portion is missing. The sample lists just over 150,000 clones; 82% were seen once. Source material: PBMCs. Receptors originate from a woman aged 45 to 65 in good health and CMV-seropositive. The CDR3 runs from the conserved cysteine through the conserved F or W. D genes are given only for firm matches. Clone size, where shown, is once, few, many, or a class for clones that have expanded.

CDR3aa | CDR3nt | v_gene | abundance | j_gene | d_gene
CASSRGDLNQPQHF | TGTGCCAGTAGTAGGGGGGACCTCAATCAGCCCCAGCATTTT | TRBV19 | few | TRBJ1-5 | NA
CASSLSSGFDEQFF | TGTGCCAGCAGCTTAAGTTCGGGTTTCGATGAGCAGTTCTTC | TRBV7-9 | NA | TRBJ2-1 | NA
CASKGSTGNTGELFF | TGTGCCAGCAAAGGGTCGACAGGAAACACCGGGGAGCTGTTTTTT | TRBV2 | NA | TRBJ2-2 | NA
CASSMGQGPTDTQYF | TGTGCCAGCAGCATGGGACAGGGACCCACAGATACGCAGTATTTT | TRBV9 | NA | TRBJ2-3 | TRBD1
CASSQDSVLARRYGYTF | TGCGCCAGCAGCCAAGATAGCGTGTTAGCTCGTCGGTATGGCTACACCTTC | TRBV4-3 | NA | TRBJ1-2 | NA
CASSPGQGPNSPLHF | TGTGCCAGCAGCCCAGGGCAGGGTCCTAATTCACCCCTCCACTTT | TRBV7-2 | NA | TRBJ1-6 | NA
CAISETGAGNTIYF | TGTGCCATCAGCGAGACAGGGGCTGGAAACACCATATATTTT | TRBV10-3 | NA | TRBJ1-3 | TRBD1
CSVVFDSFSGANVLTF | TGCAGCGTTGTTTTTGACAGCTTCTCTGGGGCCAACGTCCTGACTTTC | TRBV29-1 | NA | TRBJ2-6 | NA
CASREQGSSYNEQFF | TGTGCCAGCAGGGAACAGGGGAGCTCCTACAATGAGCAGTTCTTC | TRBV25-1 | NA | TRBJ2-1 | TRBD1
CASSLGGTRGAFF | TGTGCCAGCAGCTTAGGCGGGACTCGAGGGGCTTTCTTT | TRBV5-6 | NA | TRBJ1-1 | NA
CASSIEQGTSPLHF | TGTGCCAGCAGCATCGAACAGGGGACTTCACCCCTCCACTTT | TRBV7-9 | few | TRBJ1-6 | TRBD1
CASRTDSNYGYTF | TGTGCCAGTAGGACAGACTCTAACTATGGCTACACCTTC | TRBV6-5 | few | TRBJ1-2 | NA
CATSRVLSNQPQHF | TGTGCCACCAGCAGAGTTCTTAGCAATCAGCCCCAGCATTTT | TRBV15 | NA | TRBJ1-5 | NA
CASSHHPRETQYF | TGTGCCAGCTCCCATCATCCCAGAGAGACCCAGTACTTC | TRBV18 | NA | TRBJ2-5 | NA
CASSLSQGVIGPNRGTQYF | TGTGCCAGCAGCTTATCTCAGGGGGTGATAGGACCGAACAGGGGTACGCAGTATTTT | TRBV11-2 | NA | TRBJ2-3 | TRBD1
CASSLGGRTEAFF | TGTGCCAGCAGTTTAGGAGGACGAACTGAAGCTTTCTTT | TRBV27 | NA | TRBJ1-1 | NA
CASRWERGATRYEQYF | TGCGCCAGCAGATGGGAGCGGGGGGCGACCCGATACGAGCAGTACTTC | TRBV5-1 | NA | TRBJ2-7 | TRBD2
CASSRISGGGLNEQFF | TGTGCCAGCAGCCGTATTAGCGGGGGCGGCCTCAATGAGCAGTTCTTC | TRBV7-9 | NA | TRBJ2-1 | TRBD2
CATSREVGQESGAKNIQYF | TGTGCCACCAGCAGAGAGGTGGGACAGGAGTCGGGGGCCAAAAACATTCAGTACTTC | TRBV15 | NA | TRBJ2-4 | TRBD1
CASEPNGQGIDTQYF | TGTGCTAGTGAACCTAACGGACAGGGGATAGATACGCAGTATTTT | TRBV12-5 | NA | TRBJ2-3 | TRBD1
CASSPETVYTEAFF | TGCGCCAGCAGCCCCGAGACAGTATACACTGAAGCTTTCTTT | TRBV4-1 | NA | TRBJ1-1 | NA
CASSLDGSSGNTIYF | TGTGCCAGCAGCTTGGACGGGTCCTCTGGAAACACCATATATTTT | TRBV5-8 | NA | TRBJ1-3 | NA
CASSVSFGTGNEQYF | TGTGCCAGCAGCGTGTCCTTCGGGACAGGGAACGAGCAGTACTTC | TRBV9 | NA | TRBJ2-7 | TRBD1
CASSWGGGAQEQYF | TGTGCCAGCAGCTGGGGAGGGGGGGCCCAGGAGCAGTACTTC | TRBV5-5 | once | TRBJ2-7 | NA
CASSGPGSTQPQHF | TGTGCCAGCAGTGGCCCCGGGTCGACTCAGCCCCAGCATTTT | TRBV2 | NA | TRBJ1-5 | NA
CASSWGTDQPQHF | TGTGCCAGCAGTTGGGGGACAGATCAGCCCCAGCATTTT | TRBV28 | NA | TRBJ1-5 | TRBD1
CASSEVGTGYGYTF | TGTGCCAGCAGTGAGGTAGGGACAGGATATGGCTACACCTTC | TRBV6-1 | NA | TRBJ1-2 | TRBD1
CASSEGWTASRGYTF | TGTGCCAGCAGTGAAGGTTGGACAGCGAGTAGAGGCTACACCTTC | TRBV2 | NA | TRBJ1-2 | NA
CSVVVLDYGYTF | TGCAGCGTTGTAGTCCTGGACTATGGCTACACCTTC | TRBV29-1 | NA | TRBJ1-2 | NA
CAISPDSLRNSPLHF | TGTGCCATCAGCCCGGACAGCCTGAGAAATTCACCCCTCCACTTT | TRBV10-3 | NA | TRBJ1-6 | NA
CATLDSRGTEAFF | TGTGCCACTTTGGACAGTCGGGGCACTGAAGCTTTCTTT | TRBV18 | NA | TRBJ1-1 | NA
CASSQAEVLAGVTDTQYF | TGTGCCAGCAGCCAAGCCGAAGTCCTAGCGGGAGTCACAGATACGCAGTATTTT | TRBV14 | few | TRBJ2-3 | TRBD2
CASSPLRIASTPDTQYF | TGTGCCAGCTCACCACTGAGGATAGCATCCACTCCAGATACGCAGTATTTT | TRBV18 | NA | TRBJ2-3 | NA
CAWSTGLAGFSYEQYF | TGTGCCTGGAGTACCGGACTAGCGGGGTTCTCCTACGAGCAGTACTTC | TRBV30 | NA | TRBJ2-7 | TRBD2
CASRPPGTAGNTIYF | TGTGCCAGCAGACCACCCGGGACAGCTGGAAACACCATATATTTT | TRBV6-1 | NA | TRBJ1-3 | TRBD1
CASSSRQGGGTDTQYF | TGTGCCAGCAGCTCCCGACAGGGCGGGGGCACAGATACGCAGTATTTT | TRBV7-2 | NA | TRBJ2-3 | NA
CASSLDRDTGELFF | TGCGCCAGCAGCTTGGATCGGGACACCGGGGAGCTGTTTTTT | TRBV5-1 | NA | TRBJ2-2 | NA
CASRGIRGGVYEQYF | TGTGCCAGCCGGGGGATCCGGGGGGGAGTCTACGAGCAGTACTTC | TRBV19 | NA | TRBJ2-7 | TRBD2
CASSSRQGFGNTIYF | TGTGCCAGCAGCTCAAGACAGGGGTTTGGAAACACCATATATTTT | TRBV7-9 | few | TRBJ1-3 | TRBD1
CAWNQGGTEAFF | TGTGCCTGGAACCAGGGTGGCACTGAAGCTTTCTTT | TRBV30 | NA | TRBJ1-1 | NA
CASSHRIGGSYGYTF | TGTGCCAGCAGCCACCGGATTGGGGGGTCCTATGGCTACACCTTC | TRBV7-9 | NA | TRBJ1-2 | NA
CASTRGSGANVLTF | TGTGCCAGCACTAGGGGCTCTGGGGCCAACGTCCTGACTTTC | TRBV6-1 | NA | TRBJ2-6 | NA
CSASGGSEQYF | TGCAGTGCTAGTGGGGGGTCCGAGCAGTACTTC | TRBV20-1 | NA | TRBJ2-7 | NA
CASSTDWGLSYNEQFF | TGTGCCAGCAGCACAGATTGGGGGCTCTCCTACAATGAGCAGTTCTTC | TRBV7-9 | NA | TRBJ2-1 | NA
CASSFSGAGGSAANEQFF | TGTGCCAGCAGCTTCTCTGGAGCGGGGGGCTCTGCAGCCAATGAGCAGTTCTTC | TRBV13 | NA | TRBJ2-1 | TRBD2
CASTSGGGGTDTQYF | TGTGCCAGCACCTCGGGGGGGGGCGGCACAGATACGCAGTATTTT | TRBV9 | NA | TRBJ2-3 | TRBD2
CASSVLGQGAGGYQETQYF | TGTGCCAGCAGCGTGTTGGGACAGGGGGCCGGCGGGTACCAAGAGACCCAGTACTTC | TRBV9 | NA | TRBJ2-5 | TRBD1
CSGGTSGPTSTDTQYF | TGCAGCGGCGGGACTAGCGGGCCAACTAGCACAGATACGCAGTATTTT | TRBV29-1 | NA | TRBJ2-3 | TRBD2
CASSLSRGHTDTQYF | TGTGCCAGCAGTTTATCCAGGGGCCACACAGATACGCAGTATTTT | TRBV27 | once | TRBJ2-3 | NA
CSVGSPGTKNTEAFF | TGCAGCGTTGGTTCTCCGGGAACAAAAAACACTGAAGCTTTCTTT | TRBV29-1 | NA | TRBJ1-1 | NA
CASSGGALNYGYTF | TGTGCCAGCAGCGGCGGGGCGCTCAACTATGGCTACACCTTC | TRBV5-4 | few | TRBJ1-2 | NA